The rows below give T cell receptor beta chains drawn from one sample of a study of blood T cell repertoires in COVID-19. Profiling relied on immunoSEQ multiplex PCR, and the TCRdb table lists in-frame clones only, not all of them. The sample contains approximately 260,000 clones, over 80% of which appear only once. The specimen sequenced was peripheral blood. The receptors here all came from a woman between 70 and 85 years old with COVID-19, enrolled during active disease. Each CDR3 is given with its conserved first and last residue. Fields, in order: clone size, V gene, D gene, J gene, CDR3 protein, CDR3 DNA. A D gene is named only where the DNA matches it firmly. Some rows mark clone size as missing; the rest say once, few, many or name a class of expanded clone.

clone_size: -; v_call: TRBV5-1; d_call: -; j_call: TRBJ1-1; cdr3_aa: CASSRTSGAGNTEAFF; cdr3_nt: TGCGCCAGCAGCCGTACGAGCGGAGCTGGAAACACTGAAGCTTTCTTT
clone_size: -; v_call: TRBV11-3; d_call: -; j_call: TRBJ2-1; cdr3_aa: CASSLGAGYNEQFF; cdr3_nt: TGTGCCAGCAGCTTAGGTGCAGGTTACAATGAGCAGTTCTTC
clone_size: -; v_call: TRBV25-1; d_call: -; j_call: TRBJ1-3; cdr3_aa: CASSPFRSSGNTIYF; cdr3_nt: TGTGCCAGCAGCCCCTTTCGGTCCTCTGGAAACACCATATATTTT
clone_size: few; v_call: TRBV4-1; d_call: -; j_call: TRBJ1-5; cdr3_aa: CASSQDMRGGPQHF; cdr3_nt: TGCGCCAGCAGCCAAGATATGAGGGGAGGGCCCCAGCATTTT
clone_size: once; v_call: TRBV7-3; d_call: -; j_call: TRBJ2-1; cdr3_aa: CASSLTGTRDNEQFF; cdr3_nt: TGTGCCAGCAGCTTAACCGGGACACGCGACAATGAGCAGTTCTTC
clone_size: -; v_call: TRBV21-1; d_call: -; j_call: TRBJ1-2; cdr3_aa: CASSQGHSIYGYTF; cdr3_nt: TGTGCCAGCAGCCAGGGACACAGCATCTATGGCTACACCTTC
clone_size: -; v_call: TRBV14; d_call: TRBD1; j_call: TRBJ2-5; cdr3_aa: CASSQGKGARETQYF; cdr3_nt: TGTGCCAGCAGCCAAGGGAAGGGGGCGCGGGAGACCCAGTACTTC
clone_size: once; v_call: TRBV5-1; d_call: -; j_call: TRBJ2-1; cdr3_aa: CASSLLGISGPYNEQFF; cdr3_nt: TGCGCCAGCAGCTTGTTAGGGATTAGCGGTCCCTACAATGAGCAGTTCTTC
clone_size: -; v_call: TRBV30; d_call: -; j_call: TRBJ2-5; cdr3_aa: CAWSRPSRTRGATQYF; cdr3_nt: TGTGCCTGGAGTCGCCCCTCCCGGACCAGGGGGGCGACCCAGTACTTC
clone_size: -; v_call: TRBV5-1; d_call: -; j_call: TRBJ2-7; cdr3_aa: CASSFGQVLSYEQYF; cdr3_nt: TGCGCCAGCAGCTTTGGTCAGGTTCTCTCCTACGAGCAGTACTTC
clone_size: -; v_call: TRBV13; d_call: -; j_call: TRBJ2-2; cdr3_aa: CASSFTQGANTGELFF; cdr3_nt: TGTGCCAGCAGCTTTACACAGGGTGCGAACACCGGGGAGCTGTTTTTT
clone_size: -; v_call: TRBV15; d_call: TRBD2; j_call: TRBJ2-7; cdr3_aa: CATSSPGRDYEQYF; cdr3_nt: TGTGCCACCAGCAGCCCAGGGAGGGATTACGAGCAGTACTTC
clone_size: -; v_call: TRBV19; d_call: TRBD1; j_call: TRBJ1-1; cdr3_aa: CASRMIGGSNTEAFF; cdr3_nt: TGTGCCAGTAGAATGATAGGGGGCTCGAACACTGAAGCTTTCTTT
clone_size: -; v_call: TRBV19; d_call: -; j_call: TRBJ2-7; cdr3_aa: CASSISGLNEQYF; cdr3_nt: TGTGCCAGTAGTATATCAGGGTTGAACGAGCAGTACTTC
clone_size: -; v_call: TRBV6-5; d_call: TRBD1; j_call: TRBJ2-1; cdr3_aa: CASSYQQGARDEQFF; cdr3_nt: TGTGCCAGCAGTTACCAACAGGGGGCTAGGGATGAGCAGTTCTTC
clone_size: -; v_call: TRBV4-3; d_call: -; j_call: TRBJ1-5; cdr3_aa: CASSQDWGDGGPQHF; cdr3_nt: TGCGCCAGCAGCCAAGATTGGGGGGATGGGGGGCCCCAGCATTTT